The 10 T cell receptor beta chains reported below all come from one sample, sequenced in a study of shared clonotypes between healthy human individuals. Here immunoSEQ multiplex PCR was the method, and the copy in TCRdb shows in-frame clones only, minus some. The table has fewer than 1 million clones, roughly 96% seen once. CD8 cells regarded as naive lacked CD45RO, were positively chosen for CCR7, and omitted terminally differentiated effector memory CD45RA+ cells. The sample taken for sequencing was naive CD8+ T cells sorted from blood. These receptors all stem from a young man in good health.

The chain recombines TRBV11-2 with TRBJ2-5, with TRBD1 identical over 8 bases. Germline V gives CDR1 SGHAT, CDR2 FQNNGV. This CDR3 is built from 16 residues. Unmatched junction bases numbered 8, after V lost 1 base and J lost 4 bases. The CDR3, as DNA: TGTGCCAGCAGCTTAGTGGCCAGGGGGCCGGTAGAGACCCAGTACTTC. Its protein product is CASSLVARGPVETQYF.

The J gene is TRBJ2-3, the V gene TRBV13, with a tentative D call TRBD2 (6 bases). Trimming removed 2 bases from V and 6 bases from J, with 30 bases in between. Germline V gene lookup returns CDR1 PRHDT and CDR2 FYEKMQ (reference sequence). The CDR3 covers 20 residues. The chain's CDR3 is CASSLSDGGRPLREQDTQYF. Here the CDR3 DNA reads TGTGCCAGCAGCTTATCAGATGGGGGGAGGCCCCTCCGGGAACAGGATACGCAGTATTTT. Combining the CDR3 with reference TRBV13 and TRBJ2-3 gives the whole variable domain AAGVIQSPRHLIKEKRETATLKCYPIPRHDTVYWYQQGPGQDPQFLISFYEKMQSDKGSIPDRFSAQQFSDYHSELNMSSLELGDSALYFCASSLSDGGRPLREQDTQYFGPGTRLTVL.

The gene calls are TRBV28 and TRBJ2-7; weak D call: TRBD1 (5 bases). The CDR3 consists of 15 residues. The germline V and J ends were trimmed by 6 bases and 1 base, with 16 bases remaining between them. CDR1 and CDR2 from the germline V gene are MDHEN and SYDVKM. The CDR3, as DNA: TGTGCCAGCAGCTCCCCCCGCAGGGTGTCCTACGAGCAGTACTTC. Translated, it gives CASSSPRRVSYEQYF.

The chain combines TRBV2 with TRBJ2-7; D is possibly TRBD1 (5 bases). Looked up from germline, CDR1 is SNHLY and CDR2 is FYNNEI. This CDR3 region has 15 residues. V was trimmed by 3 bases and J by 5 bases, leaving 17 bases between them. The chain's CDR3 is CASSDYGRAADEQYF. CDR3 nucleotide sequence: TGTGCCAGCAGTGATTACGGCAGGGCCGCGGACGAGCAGTACTTC.

CDR3 nucleotide sequence: TGTGCCAGCAGTTACGAAGGCTCTGGGGCCAACGTCCTGACTTTC. Amino acid sequence: CASSYEGSGANVLTF. The chain links TRBV6-9 to TRBJ2-6; no clear D. The CDR3 totals 15 residues. Trimming took 3 bases from V and 0 from J, leaving 6 bases between them. Germline assignment: CDR1 MNHGY and CDR2 SVAAGI.

This chain joins TRBV7-9 and TRBJ1-1, with 8 positions matching TRBD1. With 0 bases clipped from V and 8 bases from J, the junction kept 5 bases outside the gene matches. This CDR3 comprises 14 residues. CDR1 SEHNR and CDR2 FQNEAQ come from the germline V gene (reference sequence). CDR3 sequence: CASSLAQGAYEAFF. The CDR3, as DNA: TGTGCCAGCAGCTTAGCGCAGGGGGCCTACGAAGCTTTCTTT.

The V call is TRBV5-4, the J call TRBJ2-5, with TRBD2 matching over 8 bases. V was clipped by 1 base and J by 5 bases; unmatched bases: 7. The CDR3 totals 15 residues. Germline V gene lookup returns CDR1 SGHNT and CDR2 YYREEE (reference sequence). CDR3 bases: TGTGCCAGCAGCTTGCGGGAGGGGGTATTGGAGACCCAGTACTTC. This gives the protein CASSLREGVLETQYF.

This rearrangement joins TRBV14 to TRBJ2-3, with D perhaps matching TRBD1 (6 bases). The CDR3 spans 17 residues. V lost 0 bases to trimming and J lost 3 bases, with 16 bases between them. Looked up from germline, CDR1 is SGHDN and CDR2 is FVKESK. As DNA, the CDR3 is TGTGCCAGCAGCCAAGAAACCCATTCTGACAGGACAGATACGCAGTATTTT. Amino acids: CASSQETHSDRTDTQYF.

In DNA form, the CDR3 reads TGCGCCAGCAGCCAAGATAGCAGTCCGGGAGAGAGAACCGAGCAGTACTTC. Protein: CASSQDSSPGERTEQYF. The chain uses TRBV4-3 and TRBJ2-7, with TRBD2 as a possible D gene (6 bases). Germline V lookup: CDR1 LGHNA, CDR2 YSLEER. The V end lost 0 bases, the J end lost 6 bases, and 21 bases lay between the germline ends. CDR3 length: 17 amino acids.

In its sample, this clone was seen once. The chain links TRBV19 to TRBJ2-7; the match to TRBD1 covers 10 bases. Trimming at V came to 5 bases and at J to 1 base, leaving 2 bases not matched to a gene. Germline values: CDR1 LNHDA, CDR2 SQIVND (reference sequence). The CDR3 contains 14 residues. Written as DNA, the CDR3 is TGTGCCAGTAGTGCGGGACAGGGGTCCTACGAGCAGTACTTC. It yields the protein CASSAGQGSYEQYF.